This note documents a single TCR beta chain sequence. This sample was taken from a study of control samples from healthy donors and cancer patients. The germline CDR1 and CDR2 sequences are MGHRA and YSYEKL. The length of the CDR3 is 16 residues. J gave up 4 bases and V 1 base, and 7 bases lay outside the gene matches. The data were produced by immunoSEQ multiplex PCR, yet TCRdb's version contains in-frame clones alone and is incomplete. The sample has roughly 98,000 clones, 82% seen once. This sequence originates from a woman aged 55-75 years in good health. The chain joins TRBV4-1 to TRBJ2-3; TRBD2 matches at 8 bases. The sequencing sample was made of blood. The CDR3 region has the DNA TGCGCCAGCAGCCAAGTCAGATCTAGCGGGTCAGATACGCAGTATTTT. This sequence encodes CASSQVRSSGSDTQYF.